Each of the 22 T cell receptor beta chains below was sequenced from the same sample in a study of OX40 agonist ivuxolimab in advanced cancers. Libraries were constructed by the immunoSEQ multiplex PCR assay. TCRdb stores this immuneACCESS table with in-frame sequences only. Part of the clones is absent; in the studies checked, under half of the shortfall reflects unresolved V genes, and no reason is known for the rest. This sample holds 62,000 or so clones; about 90% were observed only once. The ten top clones hold 5.2% of the sample. The source material was CD4+ or CD8+ T cells sorted from blood, sampled in a trial of the OX40 agonist ivuxolimab. These receptors all come from an adult with an advanced solid tumor such as melanoma, head and neck, liver or kidney cancer.

This clone was seen a handful of times. The V gene is TRBV6-1, the J gene TRBJ2-1, with 9 positions matching TRBD2. With 11 bases clipped from V and 3 bases from J, the junction kept 11 bases outside the gene matches. The CDR3 totals 15 residues. Germline V CDR1 and CDR2: MNHNS, SASEGT. The CDR3 DNA reads as TGTGCCGGTCAGGGTGCGGGAGGGGGCTACAATGAGCAGTTCTTC. Translating gives CAGQGAGGGYNEQFF.

The chain is built from TRBV7-3 and TRBJ2-5; 12 bases fit TRBD2. The length of the CDR3 is 18 residues. Germline V gives CDR1 SGHTA, CDR2 FQGTGA. Unmatched junction bases numbered 11, after V lost 5 bases and J lost 1 base. CDR3 loop: CASSPRPLTSGSQETQYF. The DNA of the CDR3 is TGTGCCAGCAGCCCAAGACCCCTGACTAGCGGGAGCCAAGAGACCCAGTACTTC.

The V gene is TRBV10-3, the J gene TRBJ1-1, with D uncertain. CDR1 is ENHRY, CDR2 SYGVKD, per germline. The CDR3 length is 13 residues. Trimming left V 10 bases short and J 1 base short, with 13 bases between. In DNA, the CDR3 is TGTGCCACCGGGGAGCTCAAGAACACTGAAGCTTTCTTT. Translating it yields CATGELKNTEAFF.

In this sample, this clone turned up a few times. The chain combines TRBV18 with TRBJ2-7; 8 bases are shared with TRBD1. The ends lost 2 bases at V and 0 bases at J; junction bases unmatched: 6. The CDR3 is made up of 16 amino acids. Germline values: CDR1 KGHSH, CDR2 LQKENI. The CDR3 region is CASSPFPGQASYEQYF. CDR3 nucleotide sequence: TGTGCCAGCTCACCATTCCCGGGACAGGCCTCCTACGAGCAGTACTTC.

This chain connects TRBV10-2 to TRBJ2-3; 10 bases fit TRBD2. The J segment lost 6 bases and the V segment lost 4 bases, leaving 7 bases of the junction unmatched. The germline gives CDR1 WSHSY, CDR2 SAAADI. CDR3 length equals 15 residues. The CDR3 sequence is CASSAGSGRTDTQYF. The CDR3 nucleotides are TGCGCCAGCAGTGCGGGTAGCGGGAGGACTGATACGCAGTATTTT.

V and J are TRBV28 and TRBJ2-3, with D perhaps being TRBD1 or TRBD2 (5 bases each). The length of the CDR3 is 13 residues. The germline V gene encodes CDR1 MDHEN and CDR2 SYDVKM. The V gene lost 6 bases and the J gene lost 4 bases, with 11 bases spanning the gap. The CDR3, as DNA: TGTGCCAGCAGACAGGAGAGGGCAGATACGCAGTATTTT. Translation gives CASRQERADTQYF.

The rearrangement joins TRBV9 to TRBJ2-7; TRBD1 might be the D (5 bases). Deletions cut 4 bases from V and 0 bases from J, with 14 bases between. This CDR3 is built from 15 residues. Germline CDR1 SGDLS, CDR2 YYNGEE. The DNA for the CDR3 is TGTGCCAGCAGCCCCAGAGACAGAAGCTCCTACGAGCAGTACTTC. Protein product: CASSPRDRSSYEQYF.

This clone was counted only a few times. The CDR3: CASSYGVKETQYF. The CDR3 nucleotides are TGTGCCAGCAGTTATGGGGTAAAGGAGACCCAGTACTTC. This rearrangement joins TRBV6-5 to TRBJ2-5; D gene uncertain. CDR1 is MNHEY, CDR2 SVGAGI, per germline. Trimming took off 3 bases at V and 5 bases at J, with 10 bases between the two ends. This CDR3 has 13 residues.

The V gene is TRBV27, the J gene TRBJ1-2, with D possibly matching TRBD1 (5 bases). Germline V gene sequence: CDR1 MNHEY, CDR2 SMNVEV (reference sequence). Trimming pared 5 bases from V and 8 bases from J, leaving 21 bases between. The CDR3 spans 15 residues. The CDR3: CASSPRVLTAYGYTF. The CDR3 DNA is TGTGCCAGCAGTCCCAGGGTCCTTACGGCCTACGGCTACACCTTC.

This rearrangement joins TRBV10-3 to TRBJ2-2; perhaps TRBD1 as D (6 bases). Germline V CDR1 and CDR2: ENHRY, SYGVKD. Trimming cost V 0 bases and J 1 base, with 18 bases left between them. The CDR3 is 19 amino acids. The CDR3 here is CAISESKGETAGNTGELFF. The CDR3 DNA reads TGTGCCATCAGTGAGTCGAAGGGGGAGACAGCCGGGAACACCGGGGAGCTGTTTTTT.

The gene calls are TRBV6-5 and TRBJ2-7; no clear D gene. CDR1 is MNHEY, CDR2 SVGAGI, per germline. This CDR3 contains 11 residues. The V end was cut by 5 bases, the J end by 10 bases, with 12 bases between. The CDR3 here is CASSQGPVQYF. The CDR3 DNA reads TGTGCCAGCAGTCAAGGACCAGTTCAGTACTTC.

The chain combines TRBV28 with TRBJ1-2; weak D call: TRBD1 (6 bases). This CDR3 contains 15 residues. Per germline, CDR1 MDHEN and CDR2 SYDVKM. V was shortened by 3 bases and J by 5 bases, with 16 bases between the two germline ends. CDR3 region: CASSLGDPGAYGYTF. CDR3 in DNA: TGTGCCAGCAGTTTGGGAGACCCGGGGGCTTATGGCTACACCTTC.

This rearrangement joins TRBV9 to TRBJ2-7; 11 bases are shared with TRBD2. V shed 9 bases, J shed 9 bases, and the junction held 8 bases outside the gene matches. The germline V gene encodes CDR1 SGDLS and CDR2 YYNGEE. This CDR3 comprises 12 residues. The CDR3 DNA follows: TGTGCCAACTTAGCGGGAGGGTTTGGGCAGTACTTC. This sequence encodes CANLAGGFGQYF.

Worth noting for this clone: Additional DNA sequences in this sample encode the identical CDR3. The chain uses TRBV9 and TRBJ2-5, with 9 bases matching TRBD1. The CDR3 loop spans 14 amino acids. V lost 0 bases and J lost 5; bases outside the gene matches: 2. The germline V gene encodes CDR1 SGDLS and CDR2 YYNGEE. The CDR3 reads CASSVGDRVETQYF. The CDR3 DNA follows: TGTGCCAGCAGCGTAGGGGACAGGGTTGAGACCCAGTACTTC.

As regards this clone: The junction and the germline gene differ at one end; a read error may be behind it. The chain uses TRBV7-7 and TRBJ1-4, with 10 bases identical to TRBD1. CDR3 length: 20 amino acids. Germline V gene data show CDR1 as SSHAT and CDR2 as FNYEAQ (reference sequence). This chain's CDR3 is CASSLARGTGASSTNEKLFF. CDR3 nucleotide sequence: TGTGCTAGCAGCTTAGCCCGCGGGACAGGGGCCAGTTCAACTAATGAAAAACTGTTTTTT.

V usage is TRBV27 and J usage is TRBJ1-5; D is unresolved. Trimming removed 3 bases from V and 0 bases from J, with 12 bases in between. Looked up from germline, CDR1 is MNHEY and CDR2 is SMNVEV (reference sequence). This CDR3 contains 16 residues. The CDR3 DNA reads as TGTGCCAGCAGTTTTCTTGGGATTTCTAGCAATCAGCCCCAGCATTTT. Amino acid sequence: CASSFLGISSNQPQHF.

The chain combines TRBV21-1 with TRBJ2-3. TRBV21-1 is termed a pseudogene. The CDR3 loop spans 14 amino acids. The CDR3 region has the DNA TGTGCCAGCAGCTCCCAAGACCGCACAGATACGCAGTATTTT. Protein: CASSSQDRTDTQYF.

This chain connects TRBV28 to TRBJ1-2; 7 nucleotides align to TRBD1. Germline V gene sequence: CDR1 MDHEN, CDR2 SYDVKM. J gave up 8 bases and V 5 bases, and 8 bases lay outside the gene matches. This CDR3 comprises 13 residues. This CDR3 reads CASSAVGGRGYTF. The CDR3 nucleotides are TGTGCCAGCAGTGCGGTAGGGGGCCGGGGCTACACCTTC.

On this clone itself: This CDR3 is missing its conserved last phenylalanine or tryptophan, likely due to a read error. The rearrangement links TRBV30 to TRBJ2-7; 9 bases line up with TRBD1. V gave up 2 bases and J gave up 1 base; unmatched junction bases: 6. Per germline, CDR1 GTSNPN and CDR2 SVGIG (reference sequence). The CDR3 length is 15 residues. CDR3 in amino acids: CAWSLSGTGSYEQYL. In DNA form, the CDR3 reads TGTGCCTGGAGTTTATCCGGGACAGGGTCCTACGAGCAGTACCTC.

This clone was observed a few times. This chain uses TRBV29-1 with TRBJ2-5; a weak D match, TRBD2 (6 bases). CDR1 SQVTM and CDR2 ANQGSEA come from the germline V gene. The ends were cut back, 0 bases at V and 4 bases at J, with 6 bases in the middle. The CDR3 runs 12 residues. The DNA of the CDR3 is TGCAGCGTTGAAGACGGGGGAGAGACCCAGTACTTC. Amino acid sequence: CSVEDGGETQYF. Variable domain in full (rest from reference TRBV29-1 and TRBJ2-5): SAVISQKPSRDICQRGTSLTIQCQVDSQVTMMFWYRQQPGQSLTLIATANQGSEATYESGFVIDKFPISRPNLTFSTLTVSNMSPEDSSIYLCSVEDGGETQYFGPGTRLLVL.

The chain carries TRBV30 and TRBJ2-1; 16 bases fit TRBD2. Germline CDR1 is GTSNPN and CDR2 is SVGIG (reference sequence). The CDR3 covers 18 residues. With V trimmed by 2 bases and J by 9 bases, 13 bases remained unmatched. For the CDR3, the DNA is TGTGCCTGGAGTTATTTTGTCGGGACTAGCGGGAGGGGTATTGAGCAGTTCTTC. Its translation is CAWSYFVGTSGRGIEQFF. Filled out from reference TRBV30 and TRBJ2-1, the complete variable domain reads SQTIHQWPATLVQPVGSPLSLECTVEGTSNPNLYWYRQAAGRGLQLLFYSVGIGQISSEVPQNLSASRPQDRQFILSSKKLLLSDSGFYLCAWSYFVGTSGRGIEQFFGPGTRLTVL.

This sequence joins TRBV27 and TRBJ2-3, with D possibly being TRBD2 (6 bases). Germline lookup yields CDR1 MNHEY and CDR2 SMNVEV (reference sequence). Trimming removed 2 bases from V and 14 bases from J, with 11 bases in between. This CDR3 contains 11 residues. The CDR3 reads CASSLNGRRYF. The CDR3, as DNA: TGTGCCAGCAGTTTAAACGGGAGACGGTATTTT.